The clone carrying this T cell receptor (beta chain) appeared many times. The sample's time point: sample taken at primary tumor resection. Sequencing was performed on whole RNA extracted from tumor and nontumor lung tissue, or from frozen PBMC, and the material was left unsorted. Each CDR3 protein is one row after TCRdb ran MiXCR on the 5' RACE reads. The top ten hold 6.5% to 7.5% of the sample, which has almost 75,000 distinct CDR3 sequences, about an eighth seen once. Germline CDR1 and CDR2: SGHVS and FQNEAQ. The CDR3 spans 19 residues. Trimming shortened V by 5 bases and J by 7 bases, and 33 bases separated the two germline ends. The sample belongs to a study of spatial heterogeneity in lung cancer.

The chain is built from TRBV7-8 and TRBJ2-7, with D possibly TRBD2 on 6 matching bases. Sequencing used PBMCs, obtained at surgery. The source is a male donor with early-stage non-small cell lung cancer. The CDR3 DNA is TGTGCCAGCAGCCCGATAGCCCTTTCTAGCGTAAGGGTGGATAGGGAGCAGTACTTC. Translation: CASSPIALSSVRVDREQYF.